These 10 T cell receptor beta chains share one sample of origin, sequenced in a study of blood T cells in healthy people across ages. A second PCR, run for 7 to 11 cycles, used a sample-barcoded 5' primer plus a J-beta primer mix. MiXCR, run by TCRdb on the 5' RACE reads, gives a single entry per CDR3 protein. This table holds about a million distinct CDR3 sequences, 45% to 50% found once. Sequencing used blood. Receptor source: a man in his thirties or forties in good health.

This chain links TRBV20-1 with TRBJ2-7, with 8 bases lining up with TRBD1. This CDR3 contains 15 residues. J lost 2 bases, V lost 6 bases, and 12 bases had no gene match. Germline CDR1 reads DFQATT; CDR2 reads SNEGSKA (reference sequence). The CDR3 reads CSAWSSDRVPYEQYF. The CDR3 bases are TGCAGTGCATGGTCTTCGGACAGGGTCCCCTACGAGCAGTACTTC.

The chain employs TRBV5-6 and TRBJ2-7, with 9 bases fitting TRBD1. Trimming removed 7 bases from V and 2 bases from J; junction bases left unmatched: 10. The CDR3 covers 15 residues. Germline V CDR1 and CDR2: SGHDT, YYEEEE. The CDR3 sequence is CASGGGQGSAYEQYF. The CDR3 nucleotides are TGTGCCAGCGGGGGTGGACAGGGGTCCGCCTACGAGCAGTACTTC.

This clonotype was observed a few times. The V gene is TRBV5-1, the J gene TRBJ2-5; perhaps D is TRBD1 or TRBD2 (5 bases each). V was clipped by 7 bases and J by 5 bases, with 18 bases between them. Germline values: CDR1 SGHRS, CDR2 YFSETQ. The CDR3 has 14 residues. The CDR3 nucleotides are TGCGCCAGCCGGCTGGCAGGGAGAATGGAGACCCAGTACTTC. Amino acids: CASRLAGRMETQYF.

The rearrangement links TRBV11-2 to TRBJ2-5, with D unresolved. Trimming took 5 bases from V and 5 from J, leaving 12 bases between them. Per germline, CDR1 SGHAT and CDR2 FQNNGV. This CDR3 is built from 13 residues. The CDR3 DNA reads as TGTGCCAGCAGCCCCCTGTCATGGGAGACCCAGTACTTC. Its translation: CASSPLSWETQYF.

This clonotype has a handful of counts. CDR3 DNA sequence: TGTGCCAGCAGCTTGGGAGTTGCCACTTATGGCTACACCTTC. Its protein is CASSLGVATYGYTF. The rearrangement joins TRBV5-5 to TRBJ1-2; unclear D gene. Trimming removed 0 bases from V and 5 bases from J, with 11 bases in between. The length of the CDR3 is 14 residues. CDR1 and CDR2 (germline): SGHKS, YYEKEE (reference sequence).

This clonotype was counted only a few times. J is TRBJ2-3 and V is TRBV5-1; D may be TRBD1 (5 bases). V gave up 0 bases and J gave up 1 base, with 12 bases separating them. Germline CDR1 is SGHRS and CDR2 is YFSETQ. This CDR3 has 16 residues. The CDR3 DNA follows: TGCGCCAGCAGCTTGGAGGGGTTTAGTCGCACAGATACGCAGTATTTT. Translated, it gives CASSLEGFSRTDTQYF.

To note about this clonotype: One end of the junction varies from germline; a read error may be responsible. J is TRBJ1-6 and V is TRBV7-9; possibly TRBD1 for D (6 bases). The CDR3 runs 13 residues. Germline CDR1 SEHNR, CDR2 FQNEAQ (reference sequence). CDR3 DNA sequence: TGCGCCGGAACAGGGAGGGAGAATTCACCCCTCCACTTT. This gives the protein CAGTGRENSPLHF.

The rearrangement uses TRBV6-4 and TRBJ1-2; no definite D call. The length of the CDR3 is 14 residues. The V gene lost 6 bases and the J gene lost 2 bases, with 13 bases spanning the gap. CDR1 MRHNA and CDR2 SNTAGT come from the germline V gene. Here the CDR3 reads CASRGSTRNYGYTF. CDR3 nucleotide sequence: TGTGCCAGCAGGGGTTCTACGAGGAACTATGGCTACACCTTC.

This clonotype has more than one count but fewer than ten. This chain connects TRBV12-3 or TRBV12-4 to TRBJ2-7; D remains ambiguous. V shed 6 bases and J shed 0 bases, with 15 bases lying between them. The CDR3 is made up of 15 amino acids. The CDR3: CASSYEPTSSYEQYF. In nucleotides, the CDR3 is TGTGCCAGCAGCTATGAACCCACGAGCTCCTACGAGCAGTACTTC.

The chain carries TRBV4-2 and TRBJ2-5; possibly TRBD2 for D (6 bases). Trimming stripped 3 bases from V and 5 bases from J, with 13 bases between. Germline V lookup: CDR1 LGHNA, CDR2 YNFKEQ. The length of the CDR3 is 14 residues. DNA of the CDR3: TGTGCCAGCAGCCAGGATGCGGGGTTGGAGACCCAGTACTTC. It specifies CASSQDAGLETQYF.